These 9 T cell receptor beta chains were sequenced from one sample in a study of blood T cells in healthy people across ages. A second roughly 7 to 11 cycle PCR used barcoded and J-beta primers. MiXCR, run by TCRdb on the 5' RACE reads, gives a single entry per CDR3 protein. Here the sample spans about 590,000 distinct CDR3 sequences, under 30% being singletons. Sequencing was done on a sample of blood. The receptors were sampled from a woman older than 75 in good health.

This chain uses TRBV11-2 with TRBJ2-1; D perhaps matches TRBD2 (5 bases). Trimming stripped 5 bases from V and 5 bases from J, with 13 bases between. CDR1 and CDR2 from the germline V gene are SGHAT and FQNNGV. This CDR3 comprises 14 residues. The CDR3 DNA is TGTGCCAGCAGCACGCGAGGGTTCAACAATGAGCAGTTCTTC. Protein: CASSTRGFNNEQFF.

About this clonotype itself: At one of its ends the junction is not consistent with the germline gene, which may arise from a read error. The CDR3 bases are TGTGCCAGCAGTTCCGGAGTTCTTAATAAAAAACTGTTTTTT. Translation: CASSSGVLNKKLFF. The chain recombines TRBV6-6 with TRBJ1-4; D ambiguous. There are 14 residues in the CDR3. Germline CDR1 MNHNY, CDR2 SVGAGI (reference sequence).

Points on this clonotype: The junction departs from germline at one end; a sequencing error may be responsible. The chain carries TRBV5-5 and TRBJ1-1, with 9 nucleotides matching TRBD1. Per germline, CDR1 SGHKS and CDR2 YYEKEE (reference sequence). CDR3 length: 15 amino acids. The CDR3 loop is CACSPPTGGSTEAFF. CDR3 DNA sequence: TGTGCCTGCAGCCCGCCGACAGGGGGGAGCACTGAAGCTTTCTTT.

The chain combines TRBV7-2 with TRBJ2-5, with a tentative D call TRBD2 (6 bases). The V gene lost 3 bases and the J gene lost 11 bases, with 22 bases spanning the gap. The CDR3 loop spans 15 amino acids. Per the germline V gene, CDR1 is SGHTA and CDR2 is FQGNSA. The DNA of the CDR3 is TGTGCCAGCAGCTTGGAAGCGGGCTCCTACAATGAGCAGTACTTC. This gives the protein CASSLEAGSYNEQYF.

At least ten counts were recorded for this clonotype. The gene calls are TRBV29-1 and TRBJ1-2; D is undetermined. In germline, CDR1 is SQVTM, CDR2 ANQGSEA. Trimming took off 4 bases at V and 8 bases at J, with 8 bases between the two ends. The CDR3 extends over 10 amino acids. The CDR3 nucleotides read TGCAGCGTTGTATTGGAGGGCTACACCTTC. Translated: CSVVLEGYTF.

Remarks on this clonotype: One end of the junction does not line up with germline, which may come from a read error. The chain employs TRBV12-3 or TRBV12-4 and TRBJ2-7, with 7 positions matching TRBD2. CDR3 size: 13 residues. For the CDR3, the DNA is TGTGTCAGCAGTGCCACGGGGCGGGGGGAGCAGTACTTC. Translating it yields CVSSATGRGEQYF.

V is TRBV10-3 and J is TRBJ1-1, with 12 bases aligning to TRBD1. This CDR3 is 16 amino acids long. Germline V gene lookup returns CDR1 ENHRY and CDR2 SYGVKD. The trim removed 0 bases at V and 5 bases at J, leaving 4 bases unmatched. The DNA of the CDR3 is TGTGCCATCAGTGAGTCGGGACAGGGGGCAGGGACTGAAGCTTTCTTT. It yields the protein CAISESGQGAGTEAFF.

This chain uses TRBV20-1 with TRBJ2-5; 10 bases match TRBD1. This CDR3 has 15 amino acids. CDR1 is DFQATT, CDR2 SNEGSKA, per germline (reference sequence). The junction had 10 bases not matched to a gene; V was cut back by 5 bases and J by 4 bases. CDR3 loop: CSAPGQGQAGETQYF. CDR3 nucleotide sequence: TGCAGTGCTCCGGGACAGGGGCAGGCTGGAGAGACCCAGTACTTC.

This clonotype was seen at least ten times. The chain has TRBV4-1 and TRBJ2-3; TRBD2 aligns across 8 bases. This CDR3 region has 18 residues. Germline lookup yields CDR1 MGHRA and CDR2 YSYEKL. V was pared by 0 bases and J by 0 bases, with 8 bases of the junction left unmatched. In DNA form, the CDR3 reads TGCGCCAGCAGCCAAGACCTGACTAGCGCCTCTAGCACAGATACGCAGTATTTT. Translated: CASSQDLTSASSTDTQYF.